The rows below give T cell receptor beta chains drawn from one sample of a study of blood T cell repertoires in COVID-19. Profiling relied on immunoSEQ multiplex PCR, and the TCRdb table lists in-frame clones only, not all of them. The sample includes some 52,000 clones, roughly 87% of them seen just once. Sequenced input: peripheral blood. Receptor source: a man aged 60 to 69 with active COVID-19. Each CDR3 is given with its conserved first and last residue. D genes are given only for firm matches. Expanded clones get a size class; other rows say once, few or many, or leave the size out.

j_call clone_size d_call v_call cdr3_aa cdr3_nt
TRBJ2-1 - - TRBV6-5 CASSSLSNEQFF TGTGCCAGCAGTTCCCTGAGTAATGAGCAGTTCTTC
TRBJ2-5 - - TRBV20-1 CSARTQYEGYF TGCAGTGCTAGAACCCAGTACGAGGGGTACTTC
TRBJ2-1 - - TRBV7-3 CASSDGASDYNEQFF TGTGCCAGCAGCGATGGAGCTAGCGACTACAATGAGCAGTTCTTC
TRBJ2-3 - TRBD1 TRBV4-3 CASSQGFRDRVTDTQYF TGCGCCAGCAGCCAAGGATTCCGGGACAGGGTGACAGATACGCAGTATTTT
TRBJ2-7 - - TRBV29-1 CSVQDSNSYEQYF TGCAGCGTTCAAGACAGTAACTCCTACGAGCAGTACTTC
TRBJ2-2 - - TRBV18 CASSPAHRAGTGELFF TGTGCCAGCTCACCAGCGCACAGGGCGGGCACCGGGGAGCTGTTTTTT
TRBJ1-2 - TRBD1 TRBV6-2/TRBV6-3 CASSYTEGQLNYGYTF TGTGCCAGCAGTTACACCGAGGGACAGCTAAACTATGGCTACACCTTC
TRBJ2-7 - TRBD2 TRBV5-6 CASSGGPGGPYEQYF TGTGCCAGCAGCGGGGGACCGGGAGGCCCCTACGAGCAGTACTTC
TRBJ1-6 once - TRBV10-2 CASSGTGTLGEPLHF TGCGCCAGCAGTGGTACCGGGACACTTGGGGAACCCCTCCACTTT
TRBJ2-5 - - TRBV7-3 CASSLLGEETQYF TGTGCCAGCAGCTTATTAGGGGAAGAGACCCAGTACTTC
TRBJ1-6 - - TRBV28 CASSFPRSPLHF TGTGCCAGCAGTTTTCCTCGTTCACCCCTCCACTTT
TRBJ2-7 - TRBD2 TRBV6-2/TRBV6-3 CASSYSIAGGGSYEQYF TGTGCCAGCAGTTACTCGATAGCGGGAGGGGGATCCTACGAGCAGTACTTC
TRBJ2-2 - - TRBV7-2 CASSFLLGGELFF TGTGCCAGCAGCTTTCTTCTCGGCGGGGAGCTGTTTTTT
TRBJ2-5 - - TRBV13 CASSMGPRETQYF TGTGCCAGCAGCATGGGGCCCCGGGAGACCCAGTACTTC
TRBJ2-5 - - TRBV7-9 CASSSGYGAVETQYF TGTGCCAGCAGCTCAGGGTATGGTGCCGTGGAGACCCAGTACTTC
TRBJ2-3 - - TRBV12-3/TRBV12-4 CASTPLGLTQYF TGTGCCAGCACCCCCCTAGGCCTTACGCAGTATTTT
TRBJ1-5 few TRBD1 TRBV2 CASSDRTGRNQPQHF TGTGCCAGCAGTGATCGGACAGGGAGAAATCAGCCCCAGCATTTT